The sequence of this T cell receptor beta chain was determined in a study of blood T cell repertoires in COVID-19. Study background: Sample material is recorded as cDNA or gDNA derived from T cells, B-cell-depleted T cells, or PBMCs.

The count of this clone is one. TCRdb keeps only in-frame clones here, not all; method: immunoSEQ multiplex PCR. The data contain over 150,000 clones, about 90% of them singletons. This CDR3 has 13 amino acids. Trimming left V 3 bases short and J 1 base short, with 6 bases between. The germline CDR1 and CDR2 sequences are MDHEN and SYDVKM. In terms of age and location, participants ranged from roughly 18 to 90 years and lived in approximately 24 US areas. Which cohort a participant joined came from the clinical history participants gave. Donors in Cohort 3 who had recovered were those with two negative PCRs, healthcare professional clearance, or resolution of their symptoms.

This receptor was identified in a woman younger than 30 who had recovered from COVID-19. Sequences were obtained from PBMCs or T cells enriched from blood (not recorded which). The chain has TRBV28 and TRBJ1-1; TRBD1 is a possible D gene (5 bases). CDR3 sequence (DNA): TGTGCCAGCAGTTTCGGGGGGAACACTGAAGCTTTCTTT. Its translation is CASSFGGNTEAFF.